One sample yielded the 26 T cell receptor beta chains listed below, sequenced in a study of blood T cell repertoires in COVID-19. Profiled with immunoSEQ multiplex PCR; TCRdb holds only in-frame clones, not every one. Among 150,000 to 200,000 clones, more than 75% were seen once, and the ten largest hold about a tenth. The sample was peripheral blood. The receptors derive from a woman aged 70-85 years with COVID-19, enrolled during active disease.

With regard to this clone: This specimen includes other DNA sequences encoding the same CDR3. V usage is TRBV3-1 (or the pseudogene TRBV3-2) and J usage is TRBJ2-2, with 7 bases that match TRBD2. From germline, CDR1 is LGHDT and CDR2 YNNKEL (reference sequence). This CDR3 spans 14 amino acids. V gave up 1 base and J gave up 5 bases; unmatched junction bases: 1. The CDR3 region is CASSQGGGTGELFF. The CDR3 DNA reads TGTGCCAGCAGCCAAGGGGGGGGAACCGGGGAGCTGTTTTTT.

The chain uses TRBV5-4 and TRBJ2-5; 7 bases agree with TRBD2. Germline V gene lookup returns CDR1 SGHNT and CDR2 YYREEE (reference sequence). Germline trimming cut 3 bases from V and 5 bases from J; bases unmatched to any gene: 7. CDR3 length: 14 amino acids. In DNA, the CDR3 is TGTGCCAGCAGCTCTAGCGGCCCCGGGGAGACCCAGTACTTC. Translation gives CASSSSGPGETQYF.

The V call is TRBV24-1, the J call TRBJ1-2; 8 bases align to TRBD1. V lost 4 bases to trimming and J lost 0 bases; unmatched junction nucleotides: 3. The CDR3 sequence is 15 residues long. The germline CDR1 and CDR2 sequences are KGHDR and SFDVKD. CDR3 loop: CATSEQGQANYGYTF. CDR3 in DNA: TGTGCCACCAGTGAACAGGGACAGGCTAACTATGGCTACACCTTC.

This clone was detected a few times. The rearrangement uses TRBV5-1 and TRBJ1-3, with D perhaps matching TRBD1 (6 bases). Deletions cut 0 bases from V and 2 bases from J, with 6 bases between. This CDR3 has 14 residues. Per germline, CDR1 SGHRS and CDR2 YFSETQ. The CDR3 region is CASSLAGAGNTIYF. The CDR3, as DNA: TGCGCCAGCAGCTTGGCAGGGGCTGGAAACACCATATATTTT.

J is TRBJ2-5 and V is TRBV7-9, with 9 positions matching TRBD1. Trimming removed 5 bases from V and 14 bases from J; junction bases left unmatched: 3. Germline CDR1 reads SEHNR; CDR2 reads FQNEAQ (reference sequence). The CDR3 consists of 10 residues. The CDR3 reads CASSRDRVYF. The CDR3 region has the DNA TGTGCCAGCAGCCGGGACAGGGTATACTTC. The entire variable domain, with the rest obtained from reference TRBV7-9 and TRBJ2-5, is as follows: DTGVSQNPRHKITKRGQNVTFRCDPISEHNRLYWYRQTLGQGPEFLTYFQNEAQLEKSRLLSDRFSAERPKGSFSTLEIQRTEQGDSAMYLCASSRDRVYFGPGTRLLVL.

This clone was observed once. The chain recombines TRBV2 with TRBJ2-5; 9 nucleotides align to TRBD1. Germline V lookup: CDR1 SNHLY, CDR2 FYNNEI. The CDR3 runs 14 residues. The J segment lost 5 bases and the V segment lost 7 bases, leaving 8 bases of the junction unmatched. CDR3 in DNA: TGTGCCAGCAAAGTCGACAGGGGGGTGGAGACCCAGTACTTC. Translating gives CASKVDRGVETQYF.

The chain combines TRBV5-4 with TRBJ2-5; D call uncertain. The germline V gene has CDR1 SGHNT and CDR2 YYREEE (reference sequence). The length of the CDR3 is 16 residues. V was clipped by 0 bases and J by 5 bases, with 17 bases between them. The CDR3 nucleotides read TGTGCCAGCAGCTTGGGGCAGCCAAACCCCAGGGAGACCCAGTACTTC. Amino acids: CASSLGQPNPRETQYF.

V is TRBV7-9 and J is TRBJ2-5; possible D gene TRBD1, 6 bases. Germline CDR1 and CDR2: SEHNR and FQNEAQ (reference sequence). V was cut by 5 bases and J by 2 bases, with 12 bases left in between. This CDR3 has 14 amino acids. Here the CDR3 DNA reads TGTGCCAGCAGCGACCTACAGGGTCAAGAGACCCAGTACTTC. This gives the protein CASSDLQGQETQYF. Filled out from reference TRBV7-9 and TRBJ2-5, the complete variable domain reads DTGVSQNPRHKITKRGQNVTFRCDPISEHNRLYWYRQTLGQGPEFLTYFQNEAQLEKSRLLSDRFSAERPKGSFSTLEIQRTEQGDSAMYLCASSDLQGQETQYFGPGTRLLVL.

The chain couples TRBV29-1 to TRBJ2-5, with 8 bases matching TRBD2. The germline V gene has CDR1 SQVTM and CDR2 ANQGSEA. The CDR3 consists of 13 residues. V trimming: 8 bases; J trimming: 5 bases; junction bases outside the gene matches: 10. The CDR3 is CSLWTGGGETQYF. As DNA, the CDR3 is TGCAGCTTGTGGACTGGCGGGGGGGAGACCCAGTACTTC.

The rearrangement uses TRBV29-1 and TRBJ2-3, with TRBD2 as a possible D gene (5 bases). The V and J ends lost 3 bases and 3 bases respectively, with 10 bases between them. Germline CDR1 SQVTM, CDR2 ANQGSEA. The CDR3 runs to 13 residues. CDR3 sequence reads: CSVDKLATDTQYF. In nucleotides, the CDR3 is TGCAGCGTTGATAAGCTAGCTACAGATACGCAGTATTTT.

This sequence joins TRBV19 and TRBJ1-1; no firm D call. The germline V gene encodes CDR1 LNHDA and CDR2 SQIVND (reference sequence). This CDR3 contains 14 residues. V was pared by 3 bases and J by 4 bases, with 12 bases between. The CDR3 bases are TGTGCCAGTAGTATTACGGGATTTAGCACTGAAGCTTTCTTT. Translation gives CASSITGFSTEAFF.

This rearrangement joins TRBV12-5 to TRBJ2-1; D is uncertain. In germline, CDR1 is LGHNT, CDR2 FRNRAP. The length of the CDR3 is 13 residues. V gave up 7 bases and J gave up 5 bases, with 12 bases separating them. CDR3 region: CASALGIDNEQFF. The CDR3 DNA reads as TGTGCTAGTGCCCTAGGTATCGACAATGAGCAGTTCTTC.

In nucleotides, the CDR3 is TGTGCCAGTAGTCAGGACACCGGGACAGATCTTGAAGCTTTCTTT. Its translation is CASSQDTGTDLEAFF. The genes are TRBV19 and TRBJ1-1; 7 bases map to TRBD1. Germline CDR1 LNHDA, CDR2 SQIVND (reference sequence). Losses at the gene ends were 5 bases for V and 7 bases for J; bases not matched to a gene: 13. The CDR3 totals 15 residues.

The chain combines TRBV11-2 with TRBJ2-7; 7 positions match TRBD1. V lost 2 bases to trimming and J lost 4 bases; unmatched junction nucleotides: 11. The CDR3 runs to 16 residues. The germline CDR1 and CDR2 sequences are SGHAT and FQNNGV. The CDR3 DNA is TGTGCCAGCAGCTTACACCGCCAGGGGGTATTGTACGAGCAGTACTTC. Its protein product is CASSLHRQGVLYEQYF.

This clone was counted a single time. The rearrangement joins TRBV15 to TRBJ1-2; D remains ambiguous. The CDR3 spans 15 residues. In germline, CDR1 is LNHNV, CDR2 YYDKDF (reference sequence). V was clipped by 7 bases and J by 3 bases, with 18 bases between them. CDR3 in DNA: TGTGCCACCAACCCCGAGGGAGGGCCGGACTATGGCTACACCTTC. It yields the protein CATNPEGGPDYGYTF.

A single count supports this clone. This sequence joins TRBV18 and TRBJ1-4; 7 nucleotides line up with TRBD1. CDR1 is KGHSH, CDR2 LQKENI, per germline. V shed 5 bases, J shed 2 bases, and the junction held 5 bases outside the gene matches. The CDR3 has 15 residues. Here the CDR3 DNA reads TGTGCCAGCTCATCACAGGGGCGGACTAATGAAAAACTGTTTTTT. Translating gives CASSSQGRTNEKLFF.

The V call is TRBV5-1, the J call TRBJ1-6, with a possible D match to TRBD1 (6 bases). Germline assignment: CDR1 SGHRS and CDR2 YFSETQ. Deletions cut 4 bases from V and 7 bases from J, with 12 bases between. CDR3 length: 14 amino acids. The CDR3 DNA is TGCGCCAGCAGCCCGCGACAGGAGAATTCACCCCTCCACTTT. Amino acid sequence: CASSPRQENSPLHF. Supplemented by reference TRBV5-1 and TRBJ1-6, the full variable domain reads KAGVTQTPRYLIKTRGQQVTLSCSPISGHRSVSWYQQTPGQGLQFLFEYFSETQRNKGNFPGRFSGRQFSNSRSEMNVSTLELGDSALYLCASSPRQENSPLHFGNGTRLTVT.

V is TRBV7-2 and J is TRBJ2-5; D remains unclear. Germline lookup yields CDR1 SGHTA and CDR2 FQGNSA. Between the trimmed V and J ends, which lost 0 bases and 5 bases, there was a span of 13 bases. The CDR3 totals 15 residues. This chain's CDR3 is CASSLASRQSETQYF. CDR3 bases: TGTGCCAGCAGCTTAGCGTCTCGTCAGTCGGAGACCCAGTACTTC.

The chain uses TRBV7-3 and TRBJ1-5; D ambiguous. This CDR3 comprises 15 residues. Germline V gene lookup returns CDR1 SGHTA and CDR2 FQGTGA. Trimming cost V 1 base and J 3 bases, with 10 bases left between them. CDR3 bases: TGTGCCAGCAGCTTAAGAGCAGGTCCCAATCAGCCCCAGCATTTT. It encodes CASSLRAGPNQPQHF.

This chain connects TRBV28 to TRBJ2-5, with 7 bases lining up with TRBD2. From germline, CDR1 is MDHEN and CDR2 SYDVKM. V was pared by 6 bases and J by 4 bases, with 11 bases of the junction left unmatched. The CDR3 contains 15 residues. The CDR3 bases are TGTGCCAGCAGGACTAGCCGCCACTCGGGAGAGACCCAGTACTTC. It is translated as CASRTSRHSGETQYF. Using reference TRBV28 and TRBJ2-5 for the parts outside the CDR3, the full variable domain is DVKVTQSSRYLVKRTGEKVFLECVQDMDHENMFWYRQDPGLGLRLIYFSYDVKMKEKGDIPEGYSVSREKKERFSLILESASTNQTSMYLCASRTSRHSGETQYFGPGTRLLVL.

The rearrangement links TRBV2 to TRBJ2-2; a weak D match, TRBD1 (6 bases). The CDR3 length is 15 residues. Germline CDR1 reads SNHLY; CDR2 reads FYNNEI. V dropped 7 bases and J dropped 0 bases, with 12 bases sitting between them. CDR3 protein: CASTLDSANTGELFF. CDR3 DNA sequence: TGTGCCAGCACGCTGGACAGTGCGAACACCGGGGAGCTGTTTTTT.

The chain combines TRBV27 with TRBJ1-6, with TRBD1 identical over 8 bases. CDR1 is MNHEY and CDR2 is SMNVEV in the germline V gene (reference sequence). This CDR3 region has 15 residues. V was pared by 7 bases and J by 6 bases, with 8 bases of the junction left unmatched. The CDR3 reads CASKSGGIGNSPLHF. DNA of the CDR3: TGTGCCAGCAAATCAGGGGGCATCGGTAATTCACCCCTCCACTTT.

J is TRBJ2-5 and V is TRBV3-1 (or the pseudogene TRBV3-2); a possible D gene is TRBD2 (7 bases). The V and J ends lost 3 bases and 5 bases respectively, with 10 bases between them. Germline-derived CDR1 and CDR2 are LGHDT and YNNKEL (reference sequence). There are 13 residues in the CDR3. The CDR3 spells CASSHRGAETQYF. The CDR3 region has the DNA TGTGCCAGCAGCCACCGGGGGGCGGAGACCCAGTACTTC.

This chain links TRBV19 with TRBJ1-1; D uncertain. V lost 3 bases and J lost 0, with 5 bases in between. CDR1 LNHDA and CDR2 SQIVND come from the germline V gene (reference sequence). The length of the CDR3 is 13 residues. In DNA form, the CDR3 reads TGTGCCAGTAGTATGAGAATGAACACTGAAGCTTTCTTT. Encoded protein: CASSMRMNTEAFF.

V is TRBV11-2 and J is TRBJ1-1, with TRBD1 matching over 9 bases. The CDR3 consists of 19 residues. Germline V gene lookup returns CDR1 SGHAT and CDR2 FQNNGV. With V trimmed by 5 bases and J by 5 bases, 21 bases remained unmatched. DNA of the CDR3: TGTGCCAGCAGCCAAATCGCCGGTACAGGGGGCGCTTTAAGAACTGAAGCTTTCTTT. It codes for CASSQIAGTGGALRTEAFF. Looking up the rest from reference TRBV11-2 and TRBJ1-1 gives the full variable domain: EAGVAQSPRYKIIEKRQSVAFWCNPISGHATLYWYQQILGQGPKLLIQFQNNGVVDDSQLPKDRFSAERLKGVDSTLKIQPAKLEDSAVYLCASSQIAGTGGALRTEAFFGQGTRLTVV.

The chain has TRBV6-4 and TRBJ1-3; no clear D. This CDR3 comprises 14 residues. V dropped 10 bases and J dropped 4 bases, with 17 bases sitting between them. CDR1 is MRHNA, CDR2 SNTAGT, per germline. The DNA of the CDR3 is TGTGCCATCATGTCGAGGGTTCTGGGAAACACCATATATTTT. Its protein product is CAIMSRVLGNTIYF.